Described below is a single T cell receptor beta chain sequence and its context. The antigen remains undetermined. The repertoire was sequenced with immunoSEQ multiplex PCR; TCRdb's copy has only in-frame clones and lacks some. The data contain about 72,000 clones, about 89% of them singletons. The V end lost 4 bases, the J end lost 11 bases, and 14 bases lay between the germline ends. CDR3 size: 12 residues. Germline loops: CDR1 SEHNR, CDR2 FQNEAQ (reference sequence). This sample stems from a study of siplizumab effects on memory and regulatory T cells. Overall study results and limits: Naive T cells seemed more diverse than memory cells; they also seemed major alloresponse contributors.

The sample consisted of CD8+ T cells sorted from blood. The chain employs TRBV7-9 and TRBJ1-1; no firm D call. The sequence came from a human donor in good health. CDR3 protein: CASSSKSIGAFF. CDR3 nucleotide sequence: TGTGCCAGCAGCTCAAAAAGTATCGGGGCTTTCTTT.